Reported below is one TCR beta chain. Germline lookup yields CDR1 PRHDT and CDR2 FYEKMQ (reference sequence). The V end lost 3 bases, the J end lost 4 bases, and 16 bases lay between the germline ends. The CDR3 totals 16 residues. These data are taken from a study of blood T cell repertoires in COVID-19. The table came from immunoSEQ multiplex PCR; TCRdb's copy has only in-frame clones and leaves some out. The top ten hold about 1.6% of the sample, which has over 95,000 clones, over 70% seen once. The rearrangement uses TRBV13 and TRBJ1-3, with D possibly TRBD1 on 5 matching bases. The receptor comes from a man in his fifties or sixties with acute or convalescent COVID-19. The sequencing input was peripheral blood. CDR3 sequence: CASSLGRGGFGNTIYF. Written as DNA, the CDR3 is TGTGCCAGCAGCTTGGGTCGCGGGGGGTTCGGAAACACCATATATTTT.